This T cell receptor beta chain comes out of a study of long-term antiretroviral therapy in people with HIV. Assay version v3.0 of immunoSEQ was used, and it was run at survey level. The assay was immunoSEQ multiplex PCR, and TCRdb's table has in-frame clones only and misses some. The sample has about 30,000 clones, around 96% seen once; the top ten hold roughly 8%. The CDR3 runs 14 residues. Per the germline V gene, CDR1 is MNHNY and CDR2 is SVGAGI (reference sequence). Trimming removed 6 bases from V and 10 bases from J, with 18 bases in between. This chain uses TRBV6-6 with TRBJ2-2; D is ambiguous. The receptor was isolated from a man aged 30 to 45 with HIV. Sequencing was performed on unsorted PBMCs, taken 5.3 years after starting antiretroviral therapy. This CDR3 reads CASSPQAVAKELFF. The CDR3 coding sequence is TGTGCCAGCAGCCCTCAGGCAGTGGCGAAGGAGCTGTTTTTT.